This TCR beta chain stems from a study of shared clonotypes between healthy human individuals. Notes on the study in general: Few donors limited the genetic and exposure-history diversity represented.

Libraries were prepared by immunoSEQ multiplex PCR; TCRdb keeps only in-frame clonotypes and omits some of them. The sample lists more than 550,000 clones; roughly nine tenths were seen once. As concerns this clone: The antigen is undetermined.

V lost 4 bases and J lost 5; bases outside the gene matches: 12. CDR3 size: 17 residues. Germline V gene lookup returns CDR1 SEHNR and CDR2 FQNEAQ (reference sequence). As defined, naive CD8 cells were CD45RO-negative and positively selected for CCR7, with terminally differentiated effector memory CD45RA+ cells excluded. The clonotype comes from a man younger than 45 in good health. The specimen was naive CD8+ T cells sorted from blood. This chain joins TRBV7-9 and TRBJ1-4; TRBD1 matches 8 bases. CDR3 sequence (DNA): TGTGCCAGCAGCTCAAGGGGGGCGGACAGGGAGAATGAAAAACTGTTTTTT. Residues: CASSSRGADRENEKLFF.